A selection of T cell receptor beta chains follows, all from one sample in a study of control samples from healthy donors and cancer patients. The data were produced by immunoSEQ multiplex PCR, yet TCRdb's version contains in-frame clones alone and is incomplete. Of some 140,000 clones in the sample, 94% were seen once. The sequenced material came from blood. Receptor source: a man aged 35-49 years in good health. Both conserved end residues are part of each CDR3. The D gene is left open where the match is weak. The listing skips clone size in some rows; elsewhere it reads once, few, many or a size class.

>TRBV6-5|-|TRBJ1-2|-
TGTGCCAGCGGCAACAGTGGCGGGGACTATGGCTACACCTTC
CASGNSGGDYGYTF
>TRBV30|-|TRBJ1-2|TRBD1
TGTGCCTGGGGAGGGACAGGGACCGGCTACACCTTC
CAWGGTGTGYTF
>TRBV14|-|TRBJ2-1|TRBD2
TGTGCCAGCAGCCAAGAAAGGAGCGGGGGGGGCCGGAATGAGCAGTTCTTC
CASSQERSGGGRNEQFF
>TRBV30|-|TRBJ2-1|-
TGTGCCTGGAGTGTTCCCCAGGGGTGGGCCTACAATGAGCAGTTCTTC
CAWSVPQGWAYNEQFF
>TRBV4-3|once|TRBJ1-6|-
TGCGCCAGCAGCCCGGGACGGAGAAGCTCCTATAATTCACCCCTCCACTTT
CASSPGRRSSYNSPLHF
>TRBV5-6|-|TRBJ1-1|TRBD1
TGTGCCAGCAGCTCCAGACAGGGTTGGAGAACTGAAGCTTTCTTT
CASSSRQGWRTEAFF
>TRBV29-1|-|TRBJ1-1|TRBD1
TGCAGCGTCTACTCCGGGACAGGGAGAACTGAAGCTTTCTTT
CSVYSGTGRTEAFF
>TRBV7-9|-|TRBJ2-3|-
TGTGCCAGCAGCTTAGCGAGACAGTCTAGCACAGATACGCAGTATTTT
CASSLARQSSTDTQYF
>TRBV18|-|TRBJ2-1|-
TGTGCCAGCCACCCGCCGCGACAGGTCTTCAATGAGCAGTTCTTC
CASHPPRQVFNEQFF
>TRBV7-2|-|TRBJ1-1|-
TGTGCCAGCAGCTTCACCGCTGGTGAAACTGAAGCTTTCTTT
CASSFTAGETEAFF
>TRBV6-6|once|TRBJ1-1|-
TGTGCCAGCAGTTACTCGAGCCAGGGTGCCACTGAAGCTTTCTTT
CASSYSSQGATEAFF
>TRBV29-1|once|TRBJ2-5|-
TGCAGCGTTCGTGGGGCCCGAGAGACCCAGTACTTC
CSVRGARETQYF
>TRBV19|-|TRBJ2-7|TRBD2
TGTGCCAGTAGTAATAGAACTAGCGGAGGCGAGCAGTACTTC
CASSNRTSGGEQYF
>TRBV7-7|-|TRBJ2-7|TRBD1
TGTGCCAGCAGCCATCGACAGGGCCCCTCCTACGAGCAGTACTTC
CASSHRQGPSYEQYF
>TRBV2|-|TRBJ2-2|-
TGTGCCAGCAGTGTCGTCGAGGGGAGGACCGGGGAGCTGTTTTTT
CASSVVEGRTGELFF
>TRBV15|-|TRBJ1-6|-
TGTGCCACCAGCAGAGATAGGGCCAATATCGATTCACCCCTCCACTTT
CATSRDRANIDSPLHF
>TRBV28|-|TRBJ1-5|-
TGTGCCAGCAGTTTAAGTCATCAGCCCCAGCATTTT
CASSLSHQPQHF
>TRBV5-1|-|TRBJ1-4|-
TGCGCCAGCAGCTTGGCCGGAGAAGATGAAAAACTGTTTTTT
CASSLAGEDEKLFF
>TRBV7-8|-|TRBJ2-1|TRBD2
TGTGCCAGCAGCTTTCCCGTAGGCTCCGCGGGGGGTCTTAGTGAGCAGTTCTTC
CASSFPVGSAGGLSEQFF
>TRBV12-2|once|TRBJ1-6|-
TGTGCAAGTCGCTTAGCCCCAGGGATCCTATCACCCCTCCACTTT
CASRLAPGILSPLHF
>TRBV2|-|TRBJ1-4|TRBD1
TGTGCCAGCAGTGTAGAGACAGGGGCTAATGAAAAACTGTTTTTT
CASSVETGANEKLFF
>TRBV21-1|once|TRBJ1-5|-
TGTGCCAGCAGCAAAGGCGTGGGGGGACAGAACAATCAGCCCCAGCATTTT
CASSKGVGGQNNQPQHF
>TRBV6-1|-|TRBJ1-2|-
TGTGCCAGCAGTGAGGAAAGGGTACTCATGAGTGGCTACACCTTC
CASSEERVLMSGYTF
>TRBV27|-|TRBJ2-7|TRBD2
TGTGCCAGCAGTCTCACGGGGGGTGGCGAGCAGTACTTC
CASSLTGGGEQYF
>TRBV18|-|TRBJ1-1|TRBD1
TGTGCCAGCTCATCACAGGGGAAGAACACTGAAGCTTTCTTT
CASSSQGKNTEAFF
>TRBV5-4|-|TRBJ1-2|-
TGTGCCAGCAGCGGGGGAACCGGGGTTGCGCATGGCTACACCTTC
CASSGGTGVAHGYTF
>TRBV11-2|-|TRBJ1-6|TRBD1
TGTGCCAGCAGCTCCGATAGGGGGGGGACAGGGTACGTTACCCTCCACTTT
CASSSDRGGTGYVTLHF
>TRBV19|-|TRBJ2-7|TRBD1
TGTGCCAGTAAGGGGACAGGGGCCTACGAGCAGTACTTC
CASKGTGAYEQYF
>TRBV5-6|-|TRBJ2-7|-
TGTGCCAGCAGATTTAAACAGGGCCACGAGCAGTACTTC
CASRFKQGHEQYF
>TRBV5-6|-|TRBJ2-7|TRBD1
TGTGCCAGCAGCCGAGGGACAGGCCGAGACGAGCAGTACTTC
CASSRGTGRDEQYF
>TRBV21-1|once|TRBJ2-7|-
TGTGCCAGCAGCAAAGAGGGGAACAGGGGGCCGCAGTACTTC
CASSKEGNRGPQYF
>TRBV10-2|-|TRBJ2-7|-
TGCGCCAGCAGTGAGTCGAGTGGGGCCCTCTACGAGCAGTACTTC
CASSESSGALYEQYF
>TRBV7-2|-|TRBJ2-1|TRBD2
TGTGCCAGCAGCTTACGGACTAGCGGATTCTACAATGAGCAGTTCTTC
CASSLRTSGFYNEQFF
>TRBV9|few|TRBJ1-3|-
TGTGCCAGCAGCGGCCGACAGCACCAATACTCTGGAAACACCATATATTTT
CASSGRQHQYSGNTIYF
>TRBV7-2|-|TRBJ1-5|-
TGTGCCAGCAGCTTGGGGATTTATAGCAATCAGCCCCAGCATTTT
CASSLGIYSNQPQHF
>TRBV6-2/TRBV6-3|-|TRBJ1-6|-
TGTGCCAGCAGTGCCGGACAGACTTATAATTCACCCCTCCACTTT
CASSAGQTYNSPLHF
>TRBV6-5|-|TRBJ1-1|-
TGTGCCAGTAGCCCCAGGGGAGCGAACACTGAAGCTTTCTTT
CASSPRGANTEAFF
>TRBV6-5|-|TRBJ2-7|TRBD2
TGTGCCAGCAGTTATAAGCGGGGCGAGCAGTACTTC
CASSYKRGEQYF
>TRBV21-1|-|TRBJ2-7|-
TGTGCCAGCTTTATCGGGGGGGCGCGTCTCTCCTACGAGCAGTACTTC
CASFIGGARLSYEQYF
>TRBV28|-|TRBJ2-2|-
TGTGCCAGCAGGCTCCCACTAGTTCCCGGGGAGCTGTTTTTT
CASRLPLVPGELFF
>TRBV11-2|-|TRBJ2-7|-
TGTGCCAGCAGCTTAACTGGCCCACCCGTGTACTTC
CASSLTGPPVYF
>TRBV2|many|TRBJ1-2|-
TGTGCCAGCATGGAGGGTAACTATGGCTACACCTTC
CASMEGNYGYTF
>TRBV11-2|-|TRBJ2-2|TRBD1
TGTGCCAGCAGCTTCGGCAGGGGGCTCGGGGAGCTGTTTTTT
CASSFGRGLGELFF
>TRBV12-5|once|TRBJ1-1|TRBD1
TGTGCTAGTGCCTGGGACAGTCTTAACACTGAAGCTTTCTTT
CASAWDSLNTEAFF
>TRBV12-5|-|TRBJ1-4|-
TGTGCTAGTGGCTACGACAGCCTTAATGAAAAACTGTTTTTT
CASGYDSLNEKLFF
>TRBV6-5|-|TRBJ1-6|-
TGTGCCAGCCGGGACGGCTATAATTCACCCCTCCACTTT
CASRDGYNSPLHF
>TRBV5-6|-|TRBJ1-5|-
TGTGCCAGCAGCTTCGGACAGCACAATCAGCCCCAGCATTTT
CASSFGQHNQPQHF
>TRBV24-1|once|TRBJ2-7|-
TGTGCCACCAGTGATTTGGCGGGTCCCGAGCAGTACTTC
CATSDLAGPEQYF
>TRBV6-1|once|TRBJ1-4|TRBD1
TGTGCCAGCAGTGACCAGACAGGGGCAAATGAAAAACTGTTTTTT
CASSDQTGANEKLFF
>TRBV4-3|-|TRBJ1-1|-
TGCGCCAGCAGCCAAGATCGCATGGGTTCCGCTTTCTTT
CASSQDRMGSAFF
>TRBV5-4|-|TRBJ2-7|TRBD2
TGTGCCAGCAGCTTTCAAAGCGGGGGCGGATACGAGCAGTACTTC
CASSFQSGGGYEQYF
>TRBV10-3|-|TRBJ1-1|-
TGTGCCATCAGTGAGGGGGGAACGAACACTGAAGCTTTCTTT
CAISEGGTNTEAFF
>TRBV7-9|-|TRBJ2-3|-
TGTGCCAGCAGCTCGACAGGGCCGGGGGTACCTCAGTATTTT
CASSSTGPGVPQYF
>TRBV9|-|TRBJ2-1|-
TGTGCCAGCAGCGTAGGTCCTAGTTGGGATGAGCAGTTCTTC
CASSVGPSWDEQFF
>TRBV2|-|TRBJ1-5|TRBD1
TGTGCCAGCAACCTGGGAGGGGGCCAGCCCCAGCATTTT
CASNLGGGQPQHF
>TRBV20-1|-|TRBJ2-3|TRBD2
TGCAGTGCTAGTAGGACTGGCGGGGGATCTTTCGCAGATACGCAGTATTTT
CSASRTGGGSFADTQYF
>TRBV6-2/TRBV6-3|-|TRBJ2-2|-
TGTGCCAGCAGTAGGTTGGTGGCGAACACCGGGGAGCTGTTTTTT
CASSRLVANTGELFF
>TRBV28|-|TRBJ1-6|-
TGTGCCAGCAGTTTGGGGCGGCAGCTCTCCGGGGCACCCCTCCACTTT
CASSLGRQLSGAPLHF
>TRBV30|once|TRBJ2-7|-
TGTGCCTGGAGTGTTGGGGGCGCCTCCTACGAGCAGTACTTC
CAWSVGGASYEQYF